This TCR beta chain was profiled in a study of molecular identifiers for immune sequencing clone quantification. Study context: Replicate experiments divided RNA from approximately 22,000 or 94,000 naive CD8 cells into five parts and sequenced four.

Libraries of bulk TCR were made by previously described methods (with listed TCR primers). Via MiXCR, TCRdb re-called the PCR reads, giving one row per CDR3 protein. The table lists approximately 97,000 distinct CDR3 sequences, 30% to 45% of them singletons. V was pared by 6 bases and J by 2 bases, with 8 bases between. Looked up from germline, CDR1 is MNHEY and CDR2 is SVGAGI. There are 13 residues in the CDR3. The specimen sequenced was naive CD8+ T cells from blood, with Jurkat cell RNA spiked in. Subset here: FACS-sorted CD8+CD4-CCR7+CD45RA+ naive T cells. This rearrangement joins TRBV6-5 to TRBJ2-1; D is possibly TRBD2 (6 bases). This TCR was sampled from a human donor in good health. Some libraries in this study had Jurkat cell RNA spiked in. CDR3: CASRTGAYNEQFF. The CDR3 nucleotides are TGTGCCAGCAGAACGGGGGCCTACAATGAGCAGTTCTTC.